The 19 T cell receptor beta chains reported below all come from one sample, sequenced in a study of blood T cell repertoires in COVID-19. Sequencing was performed with immunoSEQ multiplex PCR; in TCRdb, only in-frame clones are kept and a portion is missing. The sample shows 300,000 to 400,000 clones, under 95% of them seen only once. Sequencing was done on a sample of PBMCs or T cells enriched from blood (not recorded which). The source is a man aged 55 to 69 who had recovered from COVID-19.

The J gene is TRBJ1-4, the V gene TRBV6-2 or TRBV6-3; maybe TRBD1 (6 bases). Germline CDR1 MNHEY, CDR2 SVGEGT. The CDR3 length is 15 residues. The V end was cut by 2 bases, the J end by 4 bases, with 11 bases between. The CDR3 loop is CASSYPGQNNEKLFF. The CDR3 coding sequence is TGTGCCAGCAGTTACCCCGGACAGAATAATGAAAAACTGTTTTTT.

The chain carries TRBV2 and TRBJ1-6; D gene uncertain. Germline values: CDR1 SNHLY, CDR2 FYNNEI. V lost 5 bases and J lost 6, with 11 bases in between. This CDR3 is built from 14 residues. CDR3 DNA sequence: TGTGCCAGCAGTCTCATCAGCGGTAATTCACCCCTCCACTTT. It encodes CASSLISGNSPLHF.

The chain recombines TRBV9 with TRBJ1-2, with TRBD1 matching over 7 bases. The junction had 14 bases not matched to a gene; V was cut back by 4 bases and J by 8 bases. The CDR3 has 15 amino acids. Germline V gives CDR1 SGDLS, CDR2 YYNGEE. In DNA form, the CDR3 reads TGTGCCAGCAGCCCTGAGACAGGGAGGAGGGGAGGCTACACCTTC. Translated: CASSPETGRRGGYTF.

The chain is built from TRBV7-8 and TRBJ1-3, with 7 nucleotides matching TRBD1. The V gene's germline CDR1 is SGHVS and CDR2 FQNEAQ. J was trimmed by 0 bases and V by 2 bases; bases with no gene match: 1. The CDR3 consists of 15 residues. The CDR3 coding sequence is TGTGCCAGCAGCTTAACAGGGGTCTCTGGAAACACCATATATTTT. This sequence encodes CASSLTGVSGNTIYF. Combining the CDR3 with reference TRBV7-8 and TRBJ1-3 gives the whole variable domain GAGVSQSPRYKVAKRGQDVALRCDPISGHVSLFWYQQALGQGPEFLTYFQNEAQLDKSGLPSDRFFAERPEGSVSTLKIQRTQQEDSAVYLCASSLTGVSGNTIYFGEGSWLTVV.

The chain couples TRBV3-1 (or the pseudogene TRBV3-2) to TRBJ1-4; D is unclear. The germline V gene has CDR1 LGHDT and CDR2 YNNKEL (reference sequence). Deletions cut 1 base from V and 2 bases from J, with 8 bases between. The CDR3 sequence is 15 residues long. The DNA of the CDR3 is TGTGCCAGCAGCCAAGGATCCGGGACTAATGAAAAACTGTTTTTT. Protein: CASSQGSGTNEKLFF.

The chain is built from TRBV7-8 and TRBJ2-1; TRBD2 matches 7 bases. The germline gives CDR1 SGHVS, CDR2 FQNEAQ. Trimming removed 2 bases from V and 4 bases from J; junction bases left unmatched: 5. CDR3 length equals 15 residues. The CDR3 protein is CASSLTGLGYNEQFF. The CDR3, as DNA: TGTGCCAGCAGCTTAACCGGACTAGGATACAATGAGCAGTTCTTC. Based on the CDR3 plus reference TRBV7-8 and TRBJ2-1, the full variable domain is GAGVSQSPRYKVAKRGQDVALRCDPISGHVSLFWYQQALGQGPEFLTYFQNEAQLDKSGLPSDRFFAERPEGSVSTLKIQRTQQEDSAVYLCASSLTGLGYNEQFFGPGTRLTVL.

The chain recombines TRBV21-1 with TRBJ1-1; the D call in the table, TRBD1, was not verified against the DNA. TRBV21-1 is deemed a pseudogene. This CDR3 has 19 residues. This CDR3 reads CASSKGQGEMRLGVTEAFF. For the CDR3, the DNA is TGTGCCAGCAGCAAAGGCCAGGGGGAAATGAGATTAGGAGTCACTGAAGCTTTCTTT.

In the case of this clone: The sample has other DNA sequences that encode this CDR3 too. The chain employs TRBV7-9 and TRBJ1-5; 7 positions match TRBD1. Germline CDR1 and CDR2: SEHNR and FQNEAQ (reference sequence). The V and J ends lost 0 bases and 2 bases, in that order; junction bases with no gene match: 1. The CDR3 loop spans 15 amino acids. The CDR3 nucleotides are TGTGCCAGCAGCTTAGCAGGGGGCGGCAATCAGCCCCAGCATTTT. Protein: CASSLAGGGNQPQHF.

This clone was seen a handful of times. V usage is TRBV5-1 and J usage is TRBJ2-5; 14 bases map to TRBD2. The J segment lost 2 bases and the V segment lost 5 bases, leaving 17 bases of the junction unmatched. This CDR3 has 20 residues. CDR1 SGHRS and CDR2 YFSETQ come from the germline V gene. The CDR3 reads CASRTSSHLGLAGAQETQYF. For the CDR3, the DNA is TGCGCCAGCAGAACCTCCTCTCACCTGGGACTAGCGGGGGCACAAGAGACCCAGTACTTC.

This clone was observed a handful of times. The chain is built from TRBV28 and TRBJ2-7; a weak D match, TRBD2 (6 bases). V gave up 7 bases and J gave up 2 bases, with 12 bases separating them. This CDR3 is built from 13 residues. CDR1 MDHEN and CDR2 SYDVKM come from the germline V gene. The CDR3 DNA reads as TGTGCCAGCACCACGGGACTCACCTACGAGCAGTACTTC. As protein: CASTTGLTYEQYF.

The chain carries TRBV18 and TRBJ2-5; D possibly corresponds to TRBD2 (5 bases). The V and J ends lost 0 bases and 4 bases respectively, with 12 bases between them. The germline V gene encodes CDR1 KGHSH and CDR2 LQKENI. The CDR3 length is 15 residues. CDR3 protein: CASSPPYGKGETQYF. In DNA form, the CDR3 reads TGTGCCAGCTCACCACCGTACGGGAAGGGAGAGACCCAGTACTTC. The full variable domain, in which reference TRBV18 and TRBJ2-5 provide the parts outside the CDR3, is NAGVMQNPRHLVRRRGQEARLRCSPMKGHSHVYWYRQLPEEGLKFMVYLQKENIIDESGMPKERFSAEFPKEGPSILRIQQVVRGDSAAYFCASSPPYGKGETQYFGPGTRLLVL.

The chain joins TRBV6-5 to TRBJ2-7; no reliable D call. From germline, CDR1 is MNHEY and CDR2 SVGAGI. V dropped 4 bases and J dropped 1 base, with 8 bases sitting between them. The CDR3 contains 13 residues. CDR3 DNA: TGTGCCAGCAGTTCGGGTCAGTCCTACGAGCAGTACTTC. It specifies CASSSGQSYEQYF.

The V call is TRBV7-8, the J call TRBJ2-7; TRBD2 agrees at 10 bases. Germline trimming cut 5 bases from V and 0 bases from J; bases unmatched to any gene: 7. Germline V gene sequence: CDR1 SGHVS, CDR2 FQNEAQ. This CDR3 is built from 16 residues. CDR3 in amino acids: CASSLGGTSASYEQYF. The CDR3 bases are TGTGCCAGCAGCCTAGGGGGGACTAGCGCCTCCTACGAGCAGTACTTC.

This clone showed up just once. The chain employs TRBV6-5 and TRBJ1-4; the match to TRBD1 covers 7 bases. J lost 8 bases, V lost 6 bases, and 9 bases had no gene match. This CDR3 spans 14 amino acids. Germline lookup yields CDR1 MNHEY and CDR2 SVGAGI. The CDR3 here is CASRRQGFEEKLFF. CDR3 bases: TGTGCCAGCAGAAGACAGGGTTTCGAAGAAAAACTGTTTTTT.

The chain is built from TRBV15 and TRBJ1-4; TRBD1 aligns across 8 bases. After removal of 2 bases from V and 6 bases from J, the junction contained 14 bases not matched to a gene. Germline V gene sequence: CDR1 LNHNV, CDR2 YYDKDF (reference sequence). This CDR3 is built from 18 residues. The DNA for the CDR3 is TGTGCCACCAGCAGACGTGGGACAGGCCCCAAGATACATGAAAAACTGTTTTTT. Translated, it gives CATSRRGTGPKIHEKLFF. Based on the CDR3 plus reference TRBV15 and TRBJ1-4, the full variable domain is DAMVIQNPRYQVTQFGKPVTLSCSQTLNHNVMYWYQQKSSQAPKLLFHYYDKDFNNEADTPDNFQSRRPNTSFCFLDIRSPGLGDTAMYLCATSRRGTGPKIHEKLFFGSGTQLSVL.

The genes are TRBV9 and TRBJ2-3; 10 bases are a match to TRBD1. The CDR3 contains 16 residues. CDR1 and CDR2 from the germline V gene are SGDLS and YYNGEE. V shed 4 bases and J 2 bases; nucleotides not matched to a gene: 7. DNA of the CDR3: TGTGCCAGCAGCATTTCCGGGACAGGGGCCACAGATACGCAGTATTTT. Translating gives CASSISGTGATDTQYF.

This clone was detected once. The CDR3 loop is CASSQVLTGGAVREKLFF. CDR3 in DNA: TGTGCCAGCAGTCAAGTCTTAACAGGGGGCGCGGTTCGGGAAAAACTGTTTTTT. V usage is TRBV6-4 and J usage is TRBJ1-4; 9 bases are a match to TRBD1. This CDR3 has 18 amino acids. Germline CDR1 MRHNA, CDR2 SNTAGT. The junction had 18 bases not matched to a gene; V was cut back by 5 bases and J by 8 bases.

This clone was recorded only once. The gene calls are TRBV7-8 and TRBJ1-2; D not resolved. The CDR3 is made up of 14 amino acids. Germline V gene sequence: CDR1 SGHVS, CDR2 FQNEAQ. V shed 2 bases and J shed 4 bases, with 11 bases lying between them. As DNA, the CDR3 is TGTGCCAGCAGCTTACCGGGGTCGAGCTATGGCTACACCTTC. It yields the protein CASSLPGSSYGYTF.

This clone has more than one count but fewer than ten. J is TRBJ1-1 and V is TRBV6-2 or TRBV6-3; D gene uncertain. Trimming cost V 6 bases and J 1 base, with 12 bases left between them. The CDR3 contains 14 residues. Germline V gives CDR1 MNHEY, CDR2 SVGEGT. The CDR3 region has the DNA TGTGCCAGCAGCCGAGTGTTGAAGAACACTGAAGCTTTCTTT. Translation: CASSRVLKNTEAFF.